This T cell receptor beta chain was sequenced in a study of T cells in Graves' hyperthyroidism and ophthalmopathy. This clonotype was recorded many times. Amplified TCR beta CDR3 regions came from RNA transcripts. HTBI primers were the set used in a first-round RT-PCR of the TCR CDR3. In TCRdb, the multiplex PCR reads were re-called with MiXCR into one record per CDR3 protein. The sample holds about 500,000 distinct CDR3 sequences; roughly 17% are singletons and the top ten take about 16%. The CDR3 contains 16 residues. Germline V lookup: CDR1 SGHRS, CDR2 YFSETQ. J was trimmed by 9 bases and V by 6 bases; bases with no gene match: 18.

V gene TRBV5-1 combines with J gene TRBJ2-1, with 7 bases that match TRBD2. The clonotype comes from a woman aged 18 to 35 with Graves' ophthalmopathy. Sequenced material: blood. The CDR3 region is CASTWTIAGGGSEQFF. Written as DNA, the CDR3 is TGCGCCAGCACGTGGACCATAGCGGGCGGCGGGAGTGAGCAGTTCTTC.